The 27 T cell receptor beta chains below come from one sample, sequenced in a study of T cell responses to AZD1222 COVID-19 vaccine. Measured with immunoSEQ multiplex PCR; TCRdb has only the in-frame clones, and not every one. The data contain approximately 150,000 clones, approximately 90% of them singletons. The source material was peripheral blood, sampled 28 days after the second AZD1222 dose. All receptors derive from an adult who received the AZD1222 COVID-19 vaccine.

V is TRBV5-5 and J is TRBJ1-4; tentative D call: TRBD1 (5 bases). The germline gives CDR1 SGHKS, CDR2 YYEKEE (reference sequence). This CDR3 is built from 16 residues. Between the trimmed V and J ends, which lost 0 bases and 0 bases, there was a span of 9 bases. The CDR3 is CASSLGQLATNEKLFF. The DNA for the CDR3 is TGTGCCAGCAGCTTGGGACAGCTTGCAACTAATGAAAAACTGTTTTTT.

The chain recombines TRBV4-1 with TRBJ2-7, with D tentatively TRBD2 (5 bases). The V gene's germline CDR1 is MGHRA and CDR2 YSYEKL. V lost 0 bases to trimming and J lost 3 bases, with 6 bases between them. CDR3 length equals 13 residues. In DNA, the CDR3 is TGCGCCAGCAGCCAAGATGGGAGCTACGAGCAGTACTTC. This gives the protein CASSQDGSYEQYF.

The V gene is TRBV4-1, the J gene TRBJ1-4, with unresolved D. The CDR3 loop spans 16 amino acids. The germline V gene encodes CDR1 MGHRA and CDR2 YSYEKL. V was cut by 0 bases and J by 7 bases, with 15 bases left in between. The CDR3 coding sequence is TGCGCCAGCAGCCAAGAAGGGTCTTGGGTGGCTGAAAAACTGTTTTTT. This gives the protein CASSQEGSWVAEKLFF.

This chain links TRBV19 with TRBJ1-5, with TRBD1 as a possible D gene (5 bases). The CDR3 is made up of 15 amino acids. Germline CDR1 LNHDA, CDR2 SQIVND (reference sequence). The V end lost 9 bases, the J end lost 5 bases, and 20 bases lay between the germline ends. The CDR3 region is CASRNSGARDQPQHF. The CDR3 DNA is TGTGCCAGCAGGAACAGCGGGGCTAGAGATCAGCCCCAGCATTTT.

The chain joins TRBV6-5 to TRBJ2-7; the D gene is possibly TRBD1 (5 bases). Germline V CDR1 and CDR2: MNHEY, SVGAGI. Trimming cost V 5 bases and J 7 bases, with 15 bases left between them. CDR3 size: 13 residues. This CDR3 is CASSLTSGKEQYF. CDR3 nucleotides: TGTGCCAGCAGTCTCACGTCAGGGAAAGAGCAGTACTTC.

The chain combines TRBV14 with TRBJ1-6, with 7 bases matching TRBD1. The V and J ends lost 5 bases and 4 bases, in that order; junction bases with no gene match: 5. This CDR3 has 15 residues. Germline V gives CDR1 SGHDN, CDR2 FVKESK. In DNA form, the CDR3 reads TGTGCCAGCAGCGAAAGGGGGCCGTATAATTCACCCCTCCACTTT. Translation: CASSERGPYNSPLHF.

The chain combines TRBV29-1 with TRBJ2-7; tentatively, D is TRBD2 (5 bases). Germline CDR1 SQVTM, CDR2 ANQGSEA. Trimming took off 4 bases at V and 2 bases at J, with 24 bases between the two ends. CDR3 length: 17 residues. CDR3 coding DNA: TGCAGCGTTGTTGGCCAGTCGGGAACGGCACTAACCTACGAGCAGTACTTC. This gives the protein CSVVGQSGTALTYEQYF.

With regard to this clone: Additional DNA sequences in this sample encode the identical CDR3. The CDR3 region is CASSQVQGNTEAFF. CDR3 nucleotides: TGTGCCAGCAGCCAAGTACAGGGTAACACTGAAGCTTTCTTT. V is TRBV3-1 (or the pseudogene TRBV3-2) and J is TRBJ1-1; TRBD1 is a possible D gene (6 bases). Germline assignment: CDR1 LGHDT and CDR2 YNNKEL (reference sequence). V shed 1 base and J shed 2 bases, with 8 bases lying between them. The CDR3 is made up of 14 amino acids.

The chain has TRBV27 and TRBJ2-7; D possibly corresponds to TRBD1 (6 bases). Germline lookup yields CDR1 MNHEY and CDR2 SMNVEV (reference sequence). The CDR3 loop spans 14 amino acids. Trimming removed 6 bases at V and 4 bases at J, with 16 bases between. The CDR3 region is CASSIQGLEYEQYF. The CDR3 DNA reads as TGTGCCAGCAGCATACAGGGATTAGAATACGAGCAGTACTTC.

The V call is TRBV5-4, the J call TRBJ1-3; D unclear. CDR1 and CDR2 from the germline V gene are SGHNT and YYREEE (reference sequence). This CDR3 has 15 residues. Trimming took off 3 bases at V and 5 bases at J, with 15 bases between the two ends. In DNA, the CDR3 is TGTGCCAGCAGCTACGGAGGTGGCGGGAGAAACACCATATATTTT. Translating it yields CASSYGGGGRNTIYF. The full variable domain, rest sourced from reference TRBV5-4 and TRBJ1-3, is ETGVTQSPTHLIKTRGQQVTLRCSSQSGHNTVSWYQQALGQGPQFIFQYYREEENGRGNFPPRFSGLQFPNYSSELNVNALELDDSALYLCASSYGGGGRNTIYFGEGSWLTVV.

The chain couples TRBV30 to TRBJ2-1, with D possibly being TRBD2 (5 bases). The ends were cut back, 1 base at V and 3 bases at J, with 28 bases in the middle. The CDR3 is made up of 20 amino acids. The V gene's germline CDR1 is GTSNPN and CDR2 SVGIG (reference sequence). The CDR3 region has the DNA TGTGCCTGGAGTGCACAAACGCCGTTGAGGGCGGGCGAAAACTACAATGAGCAGTTCTTC. It is translated as CAWSAQTPLRAGENYNEQFF.

The chain has TRBV19 and TRBJ2-7; maybe TRBD2 (6 bases). The V and J ends lost 5 bases and 6 bases respectively, with 8 bases between them. The germline gives CDR1 LNHDA, CDR2 SQIVND (reference sequence). CDR3 length equals 11 residues. The DNA of the CDR3 is TGTGCCAGTAGTTTCGGGAGCGAGCAGTACTTC. Protein sequence: CASSFGSEQYF.

The chain couples TRBV7-8 to TRBJ1-1; D ambiguous. With 3 bases removed from V and 0 bases from J, the gap between germline ends came to 14 bases. Germline CDR1 SGHVS, CDR2 FQNEAQ. This CDR3 is 16 amino acids long. CDR3 loop: CASSLGYRDMNTEAFF. CDR3 coding DNA: TGTGCCAGCAGCTTGGGCTACAGAGACATGAACACTGAAGCTTTCTTT.

Only a few counts were recorded for this clone. Here the CDR3 DNA reads TGTGCCACCAGCAGGGCCTTTGGGGGACTGAACACTGAAGCTTTCTTT. Its protein product is CATSRAFGGLNTEAFF. This rearrangement joins TRBV15 to TRBJ1-1; maybe TRBD1 (5 bases). V shed 3 bases and J shed 0 bases, with 14 bases lying between them. Germline V gene data show CDR1 as LNHNV and CDR2 as YYDKDF (reference sequence). The CDR3 is 16 amino acids.

The gene calls are TRBV12-5 and TRBJ1-3, with 8 bases identical to TRBD1. The length of the CDR3 is 14 residues. V was clipped by 4 bases and J by 2 bases; unmatched bases: 1. CDR1 is LGHNT, CDR2 FRNRAP, per germline. CDR3 protein: CASGSTGAGNTIYF. The CDR3 DNA reads as TGTGCTAGTGGTTCGACAGGGGCTGGAAACACCATATATTTT.

V is TRBV27 and J is TRBJ1-4; no reliable D call. Between the trimmed V and J ends, which lost 5 bases and 7 bases, there was a span of 17 bases. CDR3 size: 15 residues. Per germline, CDR1 MNHEY and CDR2 SMNVEV (reference sequence). CDR3: CASSPYWGLAEKLFF. In nucleotides, the CDR3 is TGTGCCAGCAGTCCTTACTGGGGTCTTGCTGAAAAACTGTTTTTT. Filled out from reference TRBV27 and TRBJ1-4, the complete variable domain reads EAQVTQNPRYLITVTGKKLTVTCSQNMNHEYMSWYRQDPGLGLRQIYYSMNVEVTDKGDVPEGYKVSRKEKRNFPLILESPSPNQTSLYFCASSPYWGLAEKLFFGSGTQLSVL.

CDR3 loop: CASSIGTNSYNSPLHF. The CDR3 bases are TGTGCCAGTAGTATCGGGACTAACTCCTATAATTCACCCCTCCACTTT. The chain is built from TRBV19 and TRBJ1-6; the D gene is possibly TRBD1 (5 bases). V was cut by 3 bases and J by 0 bases, with 9 bases left in between. This CDR3 has 16 residues. Germline V lookup: CDR1 LNHDA, CDR2 SQIVND (reference sequence).

V and J are TRBV7-9 and TRBJ1-2, with D maybe TRBD1 (5 bases). Per the germline V gene, CDR1 is SEHNR and CDR2 is FQNEAQ (reference sequence). The CDR3 is 15 amino acids. The V gene lost 1 base and the J gene lost 8 bases, with 17 bases spanning the gap. CDR3: CASSLGTRGTRGYTF. CDR3 nucleotides: TGTGCCAGCAGCTTAGGGACAAGGGGAACTCGCGGCTACACCTTC.

The chain has TRBV27 and TRBJ2-7; TRBD1 agrees at 9 bases. The CDR3 totals 14 residues. In germline, CDR1 is MNHEY, CDR2 SMNVEV (reference sequence). V was pared by 5 bases and J by 5 bases, with 7 bases of the junction left unmatched. The CDR3 sequence is CASSTRDRAHEQYF. CDR3 sequence (DNA): TGTGCCAGCAGTACCCGGGACAGGGCCCACGAGCAGTACTTC.

This chain joins TRBV15 and TRBJ2-7; 8 bases map to TRBD2. V shed 3 bases and J 2 bases; nucleotides not matched to a gene: 6. CDR3 length: 15 amino acids. CDR1 is LNHNV and CDR2 is YYDKDF in the germline V gene (reference sequence). DNA of the CDR3: TGTGCCACCAGCAGGGGGTCGGGAGGGCCCTACGAGCAGTACTTC. This gives the protein CATSRGSGGPYEQYF.

This clone was seen only a few times. The V and J genes are TRBV25-1 and TRBJ2-2; 11 nucleotides match TRBD2. After removal of 6 bases from V and 3 bases from J, the junction contained 12 bases not matched to a gene. CDR3 length: 18 residues. Germline values: CDR1 MGHDK, CDR2 SYGVNS. The CDR3 reads CASSDSGRAHVDTGELFF. The CDR3 bases are TGTGCCAGCAGCGATAGCGGGAGGGCCCACGTCGACACCGGGGAGCTGTTTTTT. Using reference TRBV25-1 and TRBJ2-2 for the parts outside the CDR3, the full variable domain is EADIYQTPRYLVIGTGKKITLECSQTMGHDKMYWYQQDPGMELHLIHYSYGVNSTEKGDLSSESTVSRIRTEHFPLTLESARPSHTSQYLCASSDSGRAHVDTGELFFGEGSRLTVL.

The chain joins TRBV4-2 to TRBJ2-2, with D tentatively TRBD2 (5 bases). Germline CDR1 LGHNA, CDR2 YNFKEQ. Trimming stripped 1 base from V and 6 bases from J, with 15 bases between. CDR3 size: 16 residues. The DNA for the CDR3 is TGTGCCAGCAGCCAAGCGGGCGGGCGGAGGTCCGGGGAGCTGTTTTTT. It codes for CASSQAGGRRSGELFF.

The gene calls are TRBV21-1 and TRBJ1-4. TRBV21-1 is given as a pseudogene. The CDR3 consists of 12 residues. The CDR3 loop reads CASSPPYEKLFF. The DNA for the CDR3 is TGTGCCAGCAGCCCACCTTATGAAAAACTGTTTTTT.

The V and J genes are TRBV10-2 and TRBJ2-2; D gene unclear. V was pared by 5 bases and J by 2 bases, with 12 bases between. The CDR3 length is 15 residues. Germline V CDR1 and CDR2: WSHSY, SAAADI. Here the CDR3 DNA reads TGCGCCAGCAGTCCCCGGACGGGTAACACCGGGGAGCTGTTTTTT. Translated, it gives CASSPRTGNTGELFF.

The chain recombines TRBV13 with TRBJ2-1; 11 bases agree with TRBD2. J lost 8 bases, V lost 4 bases, and 10 bases had no gene match. Germline V CDR1 and CDR2: PRHDT, FYEKMQ (reference sequence). The CDR3 contains 16 residues. The CDR3 region has the DNA TGTGCCAGCAGCTATGAGGGACTAGCGGTACGGGATGAGCAGTTCTTC. This codes for CASSYEGLAVRDEQFF.

In its sample, this clone was seen once. The chain has TRBV6-6 and TRBJ2-7; D not resolved. V was clipped by 0 bases and J by 0 bases, with 6 bases between them. The CDR3 length is 14 residues. The germline V gene has CDR1 MNHNY and CDR2 SVGAGI (reference sequence). This CDR3 is CASSYSGSSYEQYF. DNA of the CDR3: TGTGCCAGCAGTTACTCTGGCTCCTCCTACGAGCAGTACTTC.

The V gene is TRBV10-3, the J gene TRBJ1-5; unclear D gene. Germline V CDR1 and CDR2: ENHRY, SYGVKD. The CDR3 spans 14 residues. The V end was cut by 3 bases, the J end by 1 base, with 7 bases between. As DNA, the CDR3 is TGTGCCATCAGTGAAAAGGACAGCAATCAGCCCCAGCATTTT. It is translated as CAISEKDSNQPQHF.